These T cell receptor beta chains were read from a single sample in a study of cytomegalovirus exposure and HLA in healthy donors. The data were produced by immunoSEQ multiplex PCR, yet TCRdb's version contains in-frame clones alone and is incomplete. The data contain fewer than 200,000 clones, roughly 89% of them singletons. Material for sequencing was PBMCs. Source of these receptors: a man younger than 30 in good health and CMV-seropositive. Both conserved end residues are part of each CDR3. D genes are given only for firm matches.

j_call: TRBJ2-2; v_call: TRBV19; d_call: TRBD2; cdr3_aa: CARTSGRAHGELFF; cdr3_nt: TGTGCCAGGACTAGCGGGAGGGCCCACGGGGAGCTGTTTTTT
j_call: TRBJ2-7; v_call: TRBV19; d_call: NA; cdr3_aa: CASSSGLPSYEQYF; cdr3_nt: TGTGCCAGTAGTAGCGGGTTACCCTCCTACGAGCAGTACTTC
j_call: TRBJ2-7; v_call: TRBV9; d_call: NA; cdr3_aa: CASSVASRGALVEQYF; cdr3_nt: TGTGCCAGCAGCGTAGCTTCACGGGGGGCGCTTGTTGAGCAGTACTTC
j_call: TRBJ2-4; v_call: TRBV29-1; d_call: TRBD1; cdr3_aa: CSYQGVKNIQYF; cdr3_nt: TGCAGCTACCAGGGGGTCAAAAACATTCAGTACTTC
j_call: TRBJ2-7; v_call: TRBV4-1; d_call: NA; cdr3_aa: CASSPGRGYEQYF; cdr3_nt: TGCGCCAGCAGCCCAGGGAGGGGGTACGAGCAGTACTTC
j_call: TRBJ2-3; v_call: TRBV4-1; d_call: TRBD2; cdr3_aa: CASSLLGLAGDTQYF; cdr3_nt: TGCGCCAGCAGCCTCCTGGGACTAGCAGGTGATACGCAGTATTTT
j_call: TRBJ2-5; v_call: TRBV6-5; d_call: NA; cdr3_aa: CASSFRGVGETQYF; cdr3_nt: TGTGCCAGCAGTTTCAGAGGAGTTGGAGAGACCCAGTACTTC
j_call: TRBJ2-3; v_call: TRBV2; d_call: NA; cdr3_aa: CASSEASGADTQYF; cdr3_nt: TGTGCCAGCAGTGAAGCTTCGGGGGCAGATACGCAGTATTTT
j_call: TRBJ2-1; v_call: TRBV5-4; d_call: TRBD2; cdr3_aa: CASRTSGSAYNEQFF; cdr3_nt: TGTGCCAGTCGGACTAGCGGGAGTGCCTACAATGAGCAGTTCTTC
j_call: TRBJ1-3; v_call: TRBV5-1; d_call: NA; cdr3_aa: CASSLNRVSGNTIYF; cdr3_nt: TGCGCCAGCAGCCTGAACAGGGTTTCTGGAAACACCATATATTTT